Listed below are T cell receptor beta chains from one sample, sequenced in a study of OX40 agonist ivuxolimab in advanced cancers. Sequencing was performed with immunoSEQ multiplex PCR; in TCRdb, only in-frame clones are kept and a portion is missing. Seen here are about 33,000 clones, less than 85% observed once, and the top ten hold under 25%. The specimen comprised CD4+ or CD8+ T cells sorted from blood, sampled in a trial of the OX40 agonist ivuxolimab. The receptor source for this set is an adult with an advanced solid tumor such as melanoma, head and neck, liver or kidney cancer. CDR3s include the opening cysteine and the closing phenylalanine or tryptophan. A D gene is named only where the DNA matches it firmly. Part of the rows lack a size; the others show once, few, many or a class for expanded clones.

CDR3aa: CASSLVPEAFF; CDR3nt: TGTGCCAGCAGCTTAGTACCTGAAGCTTTCTTT; d_gene: -; abundance: medium-sized; len: 11; j_gene: TRBJ1-1; v_gene: TRBV7-9
CDR3aa: CASSPAGSGSPLYEQYF; CDR3nt: TGCGCCAGCAGCCCCGCGGGTAGCGGGAGCCCGCTTTACGAGCAGTACTTC; d_gene: TRBD2; abundance: -; len: 17; j_gene: TRBJ2-7; v_gene: TRBV5-1
CDR3aa: CASSQTGGITDTQYF; CDR3nt: TGTGCCAGCAGTCAGACAGGGGGCATAACAGATACGCAGTATTTT; d_gene: TRBD1; abundance: -; len: 15; j_gene: TRBJ2-3; v_gene: TRBV7-3
CDR3aa: CASSLGLRATDTQYF; CDR3nt: TGTGCCAGCAGCTTGGGTCTCAGGGCTACAGATACGCAGTATTTT; d_gene: -; abundance: once; len: 15; j_gene: TRBJ2-3; v_gene: TRBV7-3
CDR3aa: CASSPTDMTSGRAPDTQYF; CDR3nt: TGTGCCAGCAGCCCGACTGACATGACTAGCGGGAGGGCCCCAGATACGCAGTATTTT; d_gene: TRBD2; abundance: -; len: 19; j_gene: TRBJ2-3; v_gene: TRBV7-6
CDR3aa: CASRTDRDLNTEAFF; CDR3nt: TGTGCCAGCAGAACTGACAGGGACCTGAACACTGAAGCTTTCTTT; d_gene: TRBD1; abundance: once; len: 15; j_gene: TRBJ1-1; v_gene: TRBV6-1
CDR3aa: CASSQGFDYGYTF; CDR3nt: TGTGCCAGCAGCCAGGGGTTCGACTATGGCTACACCTTC; d_gene: -; abundance: -; len: 13; j_gene: TRBJ1-2; v_gene: TRBV4-2
CDR3aa: CAISESGAYEQYF; CDR3nt: TGTGCCATCAGTGAGTCCGGGGCCTACGAGCAGTACTTC; d_gene: -; abundance: medium-sized; len: 13; j_gene: TRBJ2-7; v_gene: TRBV10-3
CDR3aa: CASSEASRTGGYEQYF; CDR3nt: TGTGCCAGCAGTGAAGCGTCAAGGACAGGGGGCTACGAGCAGTACTTC; d_gene: TRBD1; abundance: -; len: 16; j_gene: TRBJ2-7; v_gene: TRBV2
CDR3aa: CASSLESKVGEQFF; CDR3nt: TGTGCCAGCAGCTTGGAGTCCAAAGTGGGAGAGCAGTTCTTC; d_gene: -; abundance: -; len: 14; j_gene: TRBJ2-1; v_gene: TRBV5-4